The source of this T cell receptor beta chain is a study of cytotoxic CD8 clonotypes in ibrutinib-treated CLL. Turning to the study itself: There were, on average, roughly 260,000 productive templates and 85,000 to 95,000 productive rearrangements per sample. Study-level results: Clonality (at baseline) was higher than in age-matched healthy donors and tracked circulating CD8+ T-cell counts.

Concerning this clone itself: Antigen specificity is unknown.

The V gene's germline CDR1 is KGHSH and CDR2 LQKENI. V dropped 6 bases and J dropped 1 base, with 7 bases sitting between them. This CDR3 spans 13 amino acids. With sequencing, the targeted depth ranged from 1 in 200,000 to 1 in 1 million T cells. Produced via immunoSEQ multiplex PCR; TCRdb's table is partial and in-frame only. The repertoire has tens of thousands of clones, around 60% of them found once; the top ten carry about 15%. The clonotype originates from a human donor with chronic lymphocytic leukemia. The chain uses TRBV18 and TRBJ1-3; D not certain. The input for sequencing was PBMCs, taken after 12 months of ibrutinib treatment. For the CDR3, the DNA is TGTGCCAGCTCGCAGATATCTGGAAACACCATATATTTT. Translated, it gives CASSQISGNTIYF.